The present entry profiles one TCR beta chain with its context. The clone's antigen remains unknown. Relative to the germline gene, one junction end is altered; a read error may explain this. The entire amount of isolated RNA was reverse transcribed using the High Capacity cDNA Reverse Transcription Kit, so the sequenced TCRB transcripts were expressed ones. Deep immunoSEQ sequencing was performed on naive, central memory and regulatory T cell samples, with an average of approximately 4 million total reads per sample. After sorted cells were lysed in RLT buffer, RNA was extracted with DNase-treated RNeasy Micro or Mini kits, with the choice depending on cell number. Each cell subset was processed on its own to prevent cross-contamination, while patient and healthy donor samples were processed together. TCRB sequences were amplified from cDNA with the immunoSEQ multiplex PCR, producing 87-bp fragments spanning the CDR3 region. Sequencing of the amplicons was performed on the Illumina HiSeq platform. For the original study's pipeline: Synthetic template baselines were used to correct PCR bias computationally, reads within Hamming distance 2 were collapsed, and singletons that could not be merged were discarded. By aligning reads against IMGT, V, D and J genes, CDR3 length, and insertions or deletions at six rearrangement sites were assigned. Within each subset, clonotype counts were normalized to the number of sorted cells before true diversity and Gini coefficients were calculated with the tcR R package. The overlap coefficient, calculated on TCRB nucleotide sequences, was used to measure repertoire sharing. As stored in TCRdb, this immuneACCESS dataset retains in-frame rearrangements with V and J assigned. A fraction of the clones does not appear; measured against another copy, unresolved V genes explain less than half of the discrepancy, and the remainder lacks a known reason. Clone size and the V and J calls come from that table; the DNA yielded D and trimming. The sample includes about 150,000 clones, with around 10% observed a single time. The ten top clones hold roughly 2% of the sample.

The data belong to a study of beta chain features in type 1 diabetes (dated by TCRdb to 2017 to 2018). For the study in its entirety: No differences in mean age, gender distribution, total cell number or subset yield were found between patients and healthy donors. The study compared TCRB repertoires of sorted circulating CD4+ T cell subsets between recently diagnosed type 1 diabetes patients and matched healthy donors. Naive and central memory subsets were obtained from all 30 or so donors, but regulatory and stem cell-like memory subsets were isolated from only 8 patients and 8 healthy donors. A total of approximately 100,000,000 sorted cells were examined across all samples, and the number of cells per subset was strongly correlated with RNA yield. Overall results and qualifications from the work: PCR may preferentially amplify shorter templates, but because patient and control samples were amplified and corrected together, any resulting skew would affect both groups equally. The naive, central memory and regulatory TCRB repertoires appeared to resemble one another more closely among patients than among healthy donors. Type 1 diabetes patients showed a moderate but significant shortening of TCRB CDR3 length in all four CD4+ subsets. Because small numbers of individuals were included in the HLA sub-analyses, any influence of HLA type on TCRB rearrangement was left unresolved. Fewer insertions and more nucleotide deletions at VDJ recombination sites were observed in patients with type 1 diabetes, implying thymic rearrangement abnormalities. Sequencing cDNA rather than genomic DNA could over-represent highly expressing activated cells, although activation and CD3 levels did not differ between groups.

Its CDR3 holds 12 amino acids, cysteine through phenylalanine. Only CDR3 DNA remains: 36 bases, in frame from the first base. Sequences PRHDT (CDR1) and FYEKMQ (CDR2) are obtained from the germline V gene (reference sequence). A single peripheral blood draw of 95 to 150 mL on average was collected from each donor into heparinised tubes. Naive, central memory, regulatory and stem cell-like memory CD4+ T cells were sorted on a BD FACSAria II using a panel including CD45RO, CCR7, CD25, CD127, CD95 and CD27. A purity above 95% was achieved for all sorted populations. Right away, PBMCs were isolated by Lymphoprep density gradient centrifugation and were stained directly, with no culture step. So that batch effects would be minimized, each experiment stained and sorted samples in pairs, pairing one healthy donor with one patient.

The chain is encoded by TRBV13 joined to TRBJ2-4, with no confident D gene call. This clonotype was obtained from a man in his late teens or twenties in good health. The sequenced material came from central memory CD4+ T cells from blood. CDR3 reads: CASSAARNIQYF. The sequenced DNA: TGTGCCAGCAGCGCCGCCAGAAACATTCAGTACTTC.